These T cell receptor beta chains were read from a single sample in a study of shared clonotypes between healthy human individuals. TCRdb keeps only in-frame clones here, not all; method: immunoSEQ multiplex PCR. The top ten clones hold around 12% of a sample with about 600,000 clones, roughly 79% of them seen once. Source material: PBMCs. The source is a woman between 40 and 50 years old in good health. Some clones in this sample may be carry-over from other donors' samples. Both conserved end residues are part of each CDR3. The D gene is left open where the match is weak. Expanded clones are given a class, and other clones once, few, many or no size at all.

j_gene,d_gene,v_gene,len,abundance,CDR3nt,CDR3aa
TRBJ2-1,.,TRBV10-1,13,.,TGCGCCAGTTCCCCGAGACAGAACTATGAGCAGTTCTTC,CASSPRQNYEQFF
TRBJ2-1,TRBD2,TRBV5-6,15,.,TGTGCCAGCGGCCGAGGCGGGAGGGTGGATAATGAGCAGTTCTTC,CASGRGGRVDNEQFF
TRBJ1-1,TRBD1,TRBV30,13,few,TGTGCCTGCTCACAGGGGTGGGGCACTGAAGCTTTCTTT,CACSQGWGTEAFF
TRBJ1-2,.,TRBV19,12,few,TGTGCCAGCTACAGGGAGAACTATGGCTACACCTTC,CASYRENYGYTF
TRBJ2-3,.,TRBV15,15,once,TGTGCCACCAGCAGAGTTGCTGGTCTCGGGAGTACGCAGTATTTT,CATSRVAGLGSTQYF
TRBJ1-1,TRBD1,TRBV19,15,.,TGTGCCAGTAGATTGGTGAGACAGGGTCGGACTGAAGCTTTCTTT,CASRLVRQGRTEAFF
TRBJ2-3,.,TRBV30,13,.,TGTGCCTGGAGTTCAGCCGGCACAGATACGCAGTATTTT,CAWSSAGTDTQYF
TRBJ2-3,.,TRBV9,13,.,TGTGCCAGCAGCGTAGACAGGGTGAATACGCAGTATTTT,CASSVDRVNTQYF
TRBJ2-3,TRBD1,TRBV7-8,16,.,TGTGCCAGCAGCTTAGCGAGGACAGGGCTTCCAGATACGCAGTATTTT,CASSLARTGLPDTQYF
TRBJ2-2,.,TRBV19,16,.,TGTGCCAGTAGCTTCTGGGGGCAAGTGAACACCGGGGAGCTGTTTTTT,CASSFWGQVNTGELFF
TRBJ2-1,.,TRBV7-3,13,few,TGTGCCAGCAGCTTAGGACCATACAATGAGCAGTTCTTC,CASSLGPYNEQFF
TRBJ2-2,.,TRBV10-1,13,.,TGCGCCAGCAGTGTAGCGGCGACCGGGGAGCTGTTTTTT,CASSVAATGELFF
TRBJ2-5,TRBD1,TRBV11-2,15,few,TGTGCCAGCAGCTTAGGTGCAGGGGGCAAGGAGACCCAGTACTTC,CASSLGAGGKETQYF
TRBJ1-2,TRBD1,TRBV7-6,15,many,TGTGCCAGCAGCTTTGGACAGGGGGCCAACTATGGCTACACCTTC,CASSFGQGANYGYTF
TRBJ2-5,TRBD1,TRBV2,16,.,TGTGCCAGCAGCCCCATCACAGGGGTGAGTCAAGAGACCCAGTACTTC,CASSPITGVSQETQYF
TRBJ2-3,TRBD1,TRBV30,15,.,TGTGCCTGGAGGGCAGGGGGAGCGAGCACAGATACGCAGTATTTT,CAWRAGGASTDTQYF
TRBJ1-1,TRBD1,TRBV25-1,15,.,TGTGCCAGCAGTGATCAGGGGGCCATGAACACTGAAGCTTTCTTT,CASSDQGAMNTEAFF
TRBJ1-3,.,TRBV2,13,.,TGTGCCAGCAGTCAGGGACCCGGAAACACCATATATTTT,CASSQGPGNTIYF
TRBJ2-3,TRBD1,TRBV6-5,16,.,TGTGCCAGCAGTTACTCCGGACAGGGGTACACAGATACGCAGTATTTT,CASSYSGQGYTDTQYF
TRBJ2-2,TRBD2,TRBV11-2,16,.,TGTGCCAGCAGCTTAGGGGCGGGAGGGCCGATCGGGGAACTGTTTTTT,CASSLGAGGPIGELFF
TRBJ1-4,TRBD1,TRBV5-5,14,once,TGTGCCAGCAGCCCTTGGACAGGGGATGAAAAACTGTTTTTT,CASSPWTGDEKLFF
TRBJ2-1,TRBD2,TRBV18,16,.,TGTGCCAGCTCACCACCAGCGGGAGAGCCGGACAATGAGCAGTTCTTC,CASSPPAGEPDNEQFF
TRBJ2-6,TRBD2,TRBV28,14,.,TGTGCCAGCAGTGGGCGGGAGGGGGCCAACGTCCTGACTTTC,CASSGREGANVLTF
TRBJ1-2,.,TRBV28,11,.,TGTGCCAGCAGCCCACAGTATGGCTACACCTTC,CASSPQYGYTF
TRBJ1-3,TRBD1,TRBV7-9,15,.,TGTGCCAGCAGCCAGGGGGCCCAAGCTGGAAACACCATATATTTT,CASSQGAQAGNTIYF
TRBJ2-7,.,TRBV28,17,.,TGTGCCAGCAGTTTATCGCGGGCCGGGGGAGGCGTGTACGAGCAGTACTTC,CASSLSRAGGGVYEQYF
TRBJ2-5,.,TRBV6-1,13,.,TGTGCCAGCAGTGAAGGACAGCAAGAGACCCAGTACTTC,CASSEGQQETQYF
TRBJ2-7,TRBD2,TRBV7-9,14,.,TGTGCCAGCAACTTTGGCGGGAGCGTGTACGAGCAGTACTTC,CASNFGGSVYEQYF
TRBJ1-2,.,TRBV2,12,.,TGTGCCAGCAGTGAGGTCCCCTATGGCTACACCTTC,CASSEVPYGYTF
TRBJ1-6,TRBD1,TRBV7-3,13,.,TGTGCCAGCAGCCCTCAGCAGGGGGAACCCCTCCACTTT,CASSPQQGEPLHF
TRBJ2-2,TRBD1,TRBV7-2,15,few,TGTGCCAGCAGCTTGAGGGACAGCCGCACCGGGGAGCTGTTTTTT,CASSLRDSRTGELFF
TRBJ2-7,.,TRBV6-1,16,.,TGTGCCAGCAGTGAAAGGTCGAGCGTGACCCTGAACGAGCAGTACTTC,CASSERSSVTLNEQYF
TRBJ2-3,TRBD2,TRBV19,16,.,TGTGCCAGTAGTATAGTAGGACTAGCGGACACAGATACGCAGTATTTT,CASSIVGLADTDTQYF
TRBJ2-3,.,TRBV5-8,15,.,TGTGCCAGCAGCTTGGCGGGGTCTAGCACAGATACGCAGTATTTT,CASSLAGSSTDTQYF
TRBJ2-7,.,TRBV28,15,few,TGTGCCAGCAGTTTAAGCAAACAGCCCCACTACGAGCAGTACTTC,CASSLSKQPHYEQYF
TRBJ2-7,.,TRBV27,14,few,TGTGCCAGCAGTTTAAGGCAGGCATCGATCGAGCAGTACTTC,CASSLRQASIEQYF
TRBJ2-3,TRBD2,TRBV30,15,.,TGTGCCTGGAGTTCAGCGGGAGAGGTCACAGATACGCAGTATTTT,CAWSSAGEVTDTQYF
TRBJ2-5,TRBD1,TRBV27,14,.,TGTGCCAGTGCGCGGGTTGGACAGGGGGAGACCCAGTACTTC,CASARVGQGETQYF
TRBJ1-4,.,TRBV18,14,.,TGTGCCAGCTCACTCAGGGGAGCTAATGAAAAACTGTTTTTT,CASSLRGANEKLFF
TRBJ1-3,TRBD1,TRBV7-6,16,.,TGTGCCAGCAGCTTAGGAGGGACAGGGGAAGGAAACACCATATATTTT,CASSLGGTGEGNTIYF
TRBJ2-7,.,TRBV7-2,15,.,TGTGCCAGCAGCTTAGGGTCCGGAGGGGCCTACGAGCAGTACTTC,CASSLGSGGAYEQYF
TRBJ1-2,.,TRBV5-6,14,once,TGTGCCAGCAGCTTGTCTAGGCCATCCTATGGCTACACCTTC,CASSLSRPSYGYTF
TRBJ2-7,.,TRBV15,15,once,TGTGCCACCAGTGACCGGGTCCACCTGCCCTACGAGCAGTACTTC,CATSDRVHLPYEQYF
TRBJ2-3,.,TRBV6-4,14,.,TGTGCCAGCAGTGACTCGGGAGGCGCAGATACGCAGTATTTT,CASSDSGGADTQYF
TRBJ2-7,TRBD2,TRBV5-6,15,once,TGTGCCGGCAGCCTACCCGGGACTAGCTTCTACGAGCAGTACTTC,CAGSLPGTSFYEQYF